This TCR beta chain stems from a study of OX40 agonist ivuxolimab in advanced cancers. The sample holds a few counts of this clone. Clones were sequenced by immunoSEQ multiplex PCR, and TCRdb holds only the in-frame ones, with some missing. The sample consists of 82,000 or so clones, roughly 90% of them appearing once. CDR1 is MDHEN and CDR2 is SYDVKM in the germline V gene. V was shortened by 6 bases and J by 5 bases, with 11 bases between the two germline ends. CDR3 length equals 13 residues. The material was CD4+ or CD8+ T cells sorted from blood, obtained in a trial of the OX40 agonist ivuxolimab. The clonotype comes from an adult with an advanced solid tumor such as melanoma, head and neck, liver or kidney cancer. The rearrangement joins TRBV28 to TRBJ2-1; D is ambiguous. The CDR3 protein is CASSRWWDNEQFF. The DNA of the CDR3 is TGTGCCAGCAGCCGATGGTGGGACAATGAGCAGTTCTTC.